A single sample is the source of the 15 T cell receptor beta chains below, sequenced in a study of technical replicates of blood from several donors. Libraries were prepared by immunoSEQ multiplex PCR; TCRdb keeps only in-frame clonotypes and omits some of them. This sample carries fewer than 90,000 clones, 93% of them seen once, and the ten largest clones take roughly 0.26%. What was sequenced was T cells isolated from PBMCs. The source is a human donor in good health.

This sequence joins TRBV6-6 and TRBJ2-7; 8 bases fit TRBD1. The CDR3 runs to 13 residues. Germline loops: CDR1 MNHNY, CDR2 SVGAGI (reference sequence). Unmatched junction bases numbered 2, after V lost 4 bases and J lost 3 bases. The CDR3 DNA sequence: TGTGCCAGCAGTTCAGGGGGCGTCTACGAGCAGTACTTC. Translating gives CASSSGGVYEQYF.

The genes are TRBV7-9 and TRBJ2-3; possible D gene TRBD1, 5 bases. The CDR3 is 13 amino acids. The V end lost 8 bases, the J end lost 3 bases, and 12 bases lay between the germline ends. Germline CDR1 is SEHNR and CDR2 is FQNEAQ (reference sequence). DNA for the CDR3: TGTGCCAGCGGTTCCCAGGGAACAGATACGCAGTATTTT. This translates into CASGSQGTDTQYF.

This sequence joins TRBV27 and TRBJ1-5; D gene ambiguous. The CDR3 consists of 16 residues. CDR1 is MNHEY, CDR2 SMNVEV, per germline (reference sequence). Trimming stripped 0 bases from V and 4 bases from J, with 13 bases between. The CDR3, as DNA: TGTGCCAGCAGTTTATCCCCCCGGACTATTAATCAGCCCCAGCATTTT. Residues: CASSLSPRTINQPQHF.

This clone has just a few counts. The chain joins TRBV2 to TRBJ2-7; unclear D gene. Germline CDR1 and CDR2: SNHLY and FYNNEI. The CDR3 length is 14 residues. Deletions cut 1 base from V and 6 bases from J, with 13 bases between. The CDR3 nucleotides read TGTGCCAGCAGTGAAGGGTTCCTAGATGCCGAGCAGTACTTC. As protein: CASSEGFLDAEQYF.

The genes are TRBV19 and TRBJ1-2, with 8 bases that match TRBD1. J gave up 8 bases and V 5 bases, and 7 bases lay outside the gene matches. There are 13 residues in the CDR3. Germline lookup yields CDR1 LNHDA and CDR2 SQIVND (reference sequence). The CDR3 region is CASSSQGVLGYTF. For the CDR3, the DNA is TGTGCCAGTAGTTCACAGGGGGTTCTCGGCTACACCTTC.

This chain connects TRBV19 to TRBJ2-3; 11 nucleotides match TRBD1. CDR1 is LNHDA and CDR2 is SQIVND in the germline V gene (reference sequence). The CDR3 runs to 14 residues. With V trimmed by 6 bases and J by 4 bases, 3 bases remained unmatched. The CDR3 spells CASSWTGGADTQYF. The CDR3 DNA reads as TGTGCCAGTAGCTGGACAGGGGGCGCAGATACGCAGTATTTT.

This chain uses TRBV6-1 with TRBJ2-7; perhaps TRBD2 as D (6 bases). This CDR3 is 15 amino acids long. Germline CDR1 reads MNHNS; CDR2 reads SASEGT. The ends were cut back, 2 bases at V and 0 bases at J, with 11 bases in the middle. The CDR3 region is CASSETGDHSYEQYF. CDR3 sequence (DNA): TGTGCCAGCAGTGAAACGGGAGATCACTCCTACGAGCAGTACTTC.

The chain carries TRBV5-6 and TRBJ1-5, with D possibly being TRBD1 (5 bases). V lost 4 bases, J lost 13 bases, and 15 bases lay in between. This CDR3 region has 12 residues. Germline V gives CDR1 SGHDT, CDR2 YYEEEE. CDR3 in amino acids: CASSIGTQLQHF. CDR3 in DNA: TGTGCCAGCAGCATAGGGACTCAACTTCAGCATTTT.

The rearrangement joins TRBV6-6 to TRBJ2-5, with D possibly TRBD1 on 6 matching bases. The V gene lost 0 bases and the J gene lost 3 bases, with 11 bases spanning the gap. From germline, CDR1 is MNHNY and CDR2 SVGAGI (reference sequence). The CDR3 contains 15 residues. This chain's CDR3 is CASSYSGRDKETQYF. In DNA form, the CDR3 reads TGTGCCAGCAGTTACTCAGGAAGGGACAAAGAGACCCAGTACTTC.

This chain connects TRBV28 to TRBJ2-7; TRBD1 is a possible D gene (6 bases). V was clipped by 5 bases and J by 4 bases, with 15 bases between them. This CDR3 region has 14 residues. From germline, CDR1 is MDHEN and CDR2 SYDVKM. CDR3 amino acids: CASSKQGFLYEQYF. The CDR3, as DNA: TGTGCCAGCAGTAAACAGGGTTTCTTGTACGAGCAGTACTTC. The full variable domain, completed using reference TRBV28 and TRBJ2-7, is DVKVTQSSRYLVKRTGEKVFLECVQDMDHENMFWYRQDPGLGLRLIYFSYDVKMKEKGDIPEGYSVSREKKERFSLILESASTNQTSMYLCASSKQGFLYEQYFGPGTRLTVT.

CDR3 DNA: TGTGCCAGCAGCGTGGCAGGAGTGGGGGCTGCAGGAAACACTGAAGCTTTCTTT. This gives the protein CASSVAGVGAAGNTEAFF. J is TRBJ1-1 and V is TRBV9; possibly TRBD1 for D (6 bases). Trimming stripped 2 bases from V and 2 bases from J, with 22 bases between. This CDR3 spans 18 amino acids. Germline CDR1 reads SGDLS; CDR2 reads YYNGEE.

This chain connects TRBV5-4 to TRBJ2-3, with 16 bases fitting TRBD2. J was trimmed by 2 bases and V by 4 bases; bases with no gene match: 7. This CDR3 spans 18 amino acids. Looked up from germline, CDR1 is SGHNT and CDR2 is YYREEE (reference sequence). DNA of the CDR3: TGTGCCAGCAGCGCGGGACTAGCGGGAGGGTCACCCACAGATACGCAGTATTTT. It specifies CASSAGLAGGSPTDTQYF.

The chain's CDR3 is CASSQGLSVPGELFF. The CDR3 nucleotides are TGCGCCAGCAGCCAAGGACTCTCTGTTCCCGGGGAGCTGTTTTTT. The chain carries TRBV4-1 and TRBJ2-2; D gene ambiguous. The V and J ends lost 1 base and 6 bases respectively, with 12 bases between them. There are 15 residues in the CDR3. CDR1 and CDR2 (germline): MGHRA, YSYEKL.

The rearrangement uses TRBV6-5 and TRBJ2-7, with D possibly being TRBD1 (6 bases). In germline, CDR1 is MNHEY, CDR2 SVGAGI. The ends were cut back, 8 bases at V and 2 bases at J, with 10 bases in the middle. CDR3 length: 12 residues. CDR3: CASGNRAYEQYF. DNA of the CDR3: TGTGCCAGCGGGAACAGGGCCTACGAGCAGTACTTC.

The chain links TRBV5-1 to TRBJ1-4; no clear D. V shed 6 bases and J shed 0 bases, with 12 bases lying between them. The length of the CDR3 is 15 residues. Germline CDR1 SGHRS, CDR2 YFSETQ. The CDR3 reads CASTLGTATNEKLFF. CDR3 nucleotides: TGCGCCAGCACTCTTGGCACAGCAACTAATGAAAAACTGTTTTTT.